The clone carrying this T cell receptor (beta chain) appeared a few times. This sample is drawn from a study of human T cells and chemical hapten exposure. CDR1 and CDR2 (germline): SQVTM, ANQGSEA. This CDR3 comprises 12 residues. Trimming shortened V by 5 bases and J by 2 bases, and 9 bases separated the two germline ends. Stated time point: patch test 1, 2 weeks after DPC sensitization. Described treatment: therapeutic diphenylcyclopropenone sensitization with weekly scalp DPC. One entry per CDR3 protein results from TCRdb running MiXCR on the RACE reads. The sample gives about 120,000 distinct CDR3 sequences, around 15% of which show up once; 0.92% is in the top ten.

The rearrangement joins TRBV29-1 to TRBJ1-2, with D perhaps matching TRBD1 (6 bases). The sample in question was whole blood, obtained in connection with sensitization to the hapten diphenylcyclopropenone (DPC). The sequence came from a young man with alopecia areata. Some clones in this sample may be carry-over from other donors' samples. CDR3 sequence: CSVSDRNYGYTF. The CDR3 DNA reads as TGCAGCGTTTCGGACAGAAACTATGGCTACACCTTC.